The source of this T cell receptor beta chain is a study of T cell changes during pregnancy in multiple sclerosis (dated by TCRdb to about 2019). Study-level background: In women with multiple sclerosis, the researchers looked at how the T cell repertoire shifted as pregnancy progressed.

CDR1 and CDR2 were assigned from the germline V gene (reference sequence) as GTSNPN and SVGIG. For this chain, trimming is 0 bases at the V end and 14 bases at the J end, and the number of junction bases without a gene match is 7. There are 14 amino acids in the CDR3, from cysteine to phenylalanine inclusive. Of all the DNA, just the CDR3 is kept, 42 bases in frame from base 1. The library was obtained by the immunoSEQ multiplex PCR assay. This immuneACCESS table, as held by TCRdb, lists in-frame sequences with V and J called but not all clones. Of the missing ones, under half trace to an unresolved V gene in checked studies; the others have no known cause. The table for this sample lists some 20,000 clones; more than 80% of them were counted only once. The ten largest make up 0.67% of the sample. Comment on this clone: It lacks a known antigen. Per-base qualities were not stored, and no clone one base away is much larger.

The source of this sequence is a female donor in good health, enrolled as a control in a pregnancy study. The rearrangement joined TRBV30 to TRBJ2-3; 14 bases in the junction line up with TRBD2. Here the sequenced sample was CD4+ T cells from peripheral blood mononuclear cells, taken in the third trimester of pregnancy. The CDR3: CAWSVMGLAGVLYF. The DNA sequence is TGTGCCTGGAGTGTAATGGGACTAGCGGGAGTTTTGTATTTT.